The T cell receptor (beta chain) under discussion was sequenced for a study of vaccination effects on CD4 cells after COVID-19. Germline V gene sequence: CDR1 SEHNR, CDR2 FQNEAQ (reference sequence). The length of the CDR3 is 17 residues. With V trimmed by 3 bases and J by 1 base, 11 bases remained unmatched. The ViraFEST assay expanded antigen-specific CD4+ T cells with viral peptide pools before sequencing. CD4+ T cell isolation took place after less than 13 days of culture. The healthy vaccine recipients, who had no prior SARS-CoV-2 infection, showed negative nucleocapsid antibodies. Supplemented with around 9.6 IU/ml IL-2 and about 10 ug/ml peptides, a few million PBMC per well were kept in culture. Method: immunoSEQ multiplex PCR; TCRdb's copy keeps in-frame clones and lacks some. The sample includes about 54,000 clones, roughly 80% of them seen just once. With respect to this clone: No antigen is known for it.

The chain couples TRBV7-9 to TRBJ1-1, with 7 positions matching TRBD1. This sequence was found in a human donor who received a COVID-19 vaccine. This specimen was CD4+ T cells from PBMCs cultured with HCoV-229E spike peptides, taken before COVID-19 vaccination. The CDR3 DNA follows: TGTGCCAGCAGCTTCCTCCTAGGGGGACAGCCGAACACTGAAGCTTTCTTT. It yields the protein CASSFLLGGQPNTEAFF.